The sample holds many counts of the clone carrying this T cell receptor beta chain. Its antigen remains unknown. The sample belongs to a study of molecular identifiers for immune sequencing clone quantification. TCRdb itself ran the PCR reads through MiXCR, one entry per CDR3 protein. This table holds about 510,000 distinct CDR3 sequences, about 26% found once. V shed 3 bases and J shed 0 bases, with 9 bases lying between them. The CDR3 runs to 15 residues. Germline CDR1 reads MDHEN; CDR2 reads SYDVKM. Study-wide results and limits: One cell's worth of spiked Jurkat TCR RNA was reportedly detectable among about a million naive cells.

The clonotype originates from a human donor in good health. Some libraries in this study had Jurkat cell RNA spiked in. Sequencing was performed on naive CD8+ T cells from blood, with Jurkat cell RNA spiked in. The subset: FACS-sorted CD8+CD4-CCR7+CD45RA+ naive T cells. The chain couples TRBV28 to TRBJ1-5; D unclear. For the CDR3, the DNA is TGTGCCAGCAGTTTCCAGGACTATAGCAATCAGCCCCAGCATTTT. Translating it yields CASSFQDYSNQPQHF.